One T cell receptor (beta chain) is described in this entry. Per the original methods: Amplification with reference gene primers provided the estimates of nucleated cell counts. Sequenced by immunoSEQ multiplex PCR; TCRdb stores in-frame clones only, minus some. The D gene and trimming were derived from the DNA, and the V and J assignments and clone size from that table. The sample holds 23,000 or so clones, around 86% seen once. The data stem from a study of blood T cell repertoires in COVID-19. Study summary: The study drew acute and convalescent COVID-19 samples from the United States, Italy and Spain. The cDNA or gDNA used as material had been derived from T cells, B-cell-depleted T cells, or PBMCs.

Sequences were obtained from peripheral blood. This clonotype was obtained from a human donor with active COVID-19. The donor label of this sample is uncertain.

The CDR3 sequence: CASSMGWEAVWYF. For the CDR3, the DNA is TGTGCCAGCAGCATGGGTTGGGAGGCAGTGTGGTACTTC. This chain uses TRBV27 with TRBJ2-7, with D possibly being TRBD2 (6 bases). Germline CDR1 MNHEY, CDR2 SMNVEV (reference sequence). The V gene lost 6 bases and the J gene lost 12 bases, with 21 bases spanning the gap. CDR3 length equals 13 residues.